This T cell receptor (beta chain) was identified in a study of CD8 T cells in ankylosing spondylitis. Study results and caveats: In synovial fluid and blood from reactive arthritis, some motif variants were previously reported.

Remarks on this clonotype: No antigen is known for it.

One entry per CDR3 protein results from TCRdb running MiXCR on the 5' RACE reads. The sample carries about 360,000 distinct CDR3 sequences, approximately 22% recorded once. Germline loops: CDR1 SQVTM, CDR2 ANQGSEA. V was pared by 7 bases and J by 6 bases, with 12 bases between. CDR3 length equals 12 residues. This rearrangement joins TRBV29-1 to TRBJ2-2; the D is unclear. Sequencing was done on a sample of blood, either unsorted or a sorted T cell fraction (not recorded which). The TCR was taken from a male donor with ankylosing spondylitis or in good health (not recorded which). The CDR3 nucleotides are TGCAGCGCTTCACATCGACCCGGGGAGCTGTTTTTT. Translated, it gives CSASHRPGELFF.